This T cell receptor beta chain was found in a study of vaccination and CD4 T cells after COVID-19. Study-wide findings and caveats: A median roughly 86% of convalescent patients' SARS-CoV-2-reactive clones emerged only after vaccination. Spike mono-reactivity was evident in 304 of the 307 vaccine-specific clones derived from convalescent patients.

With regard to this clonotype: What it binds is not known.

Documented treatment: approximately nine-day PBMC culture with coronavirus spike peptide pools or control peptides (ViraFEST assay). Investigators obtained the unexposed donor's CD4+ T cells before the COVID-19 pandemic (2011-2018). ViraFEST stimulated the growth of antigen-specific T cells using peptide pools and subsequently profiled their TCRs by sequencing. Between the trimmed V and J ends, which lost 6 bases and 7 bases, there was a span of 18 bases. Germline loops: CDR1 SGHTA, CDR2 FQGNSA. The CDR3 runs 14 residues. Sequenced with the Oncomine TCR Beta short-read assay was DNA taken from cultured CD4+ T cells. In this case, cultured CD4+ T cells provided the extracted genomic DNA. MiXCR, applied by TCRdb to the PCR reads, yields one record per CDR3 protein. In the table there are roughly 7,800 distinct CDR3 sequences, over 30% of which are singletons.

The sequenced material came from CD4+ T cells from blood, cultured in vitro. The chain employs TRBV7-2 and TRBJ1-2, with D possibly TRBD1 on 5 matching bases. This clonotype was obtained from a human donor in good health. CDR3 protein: CASSPRAGSAGYTF. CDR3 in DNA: TGTGCCAGCAGTCCTAGGGCAGGGTCGGCTGGCTACACCTTC.